The next 14 T cell receptor beta chains were all read from a single sample in a study of cytomegalovirus exposure and HLA in healthy donors. Both 60 Vbeta primers and 13 Jbeta primers went into the PCR. The assay was immunoSEQ multiplex PCR, and TCRdb's table has in-frame clones only and misses some. The sample carries approximately 130,000 clones, approximately 80% recorded once. The specimen was PBMCs. These TCRs come from a man in his forties or fifties in good health and CMV-seronegative.

This chain joins TRBV28 and TRBJ1-3; D is possibly TRBD1 (5 bases). Germline V gives CDR1 MDHEN, CDR2 SYDVKM. The CDR3 extends over 15 amino acids. V was clipped by 7 bases and J by 2 bases, with 15 bases between them. In DNA, the CDR3 is TGTGCCAGCACCAGCGGGGGGACGGCTGGAAACACCATATATTTT. Translating it yields CASTSGGTAGNTIYF.

The CDR3 nucleotides are TGTGCCAGCAGCGAAAAGGGGCGACACTTTAATCAGCCCCAGCATTTT. The encoded protein is CASSEKGRHFNQPQHF. The rearrangement uses TRBV21-1 and TRBJ1-5; TRBD1, as called in the table, went unchecked against the DNA. TRBV21-1 is described as a pseudogene. This CDR3 is built from 16 residues.

This clone was recorded once. The V call is TRBV5-1, the J call TRBJ1-4; TRBD1 matches at 7 bases. Germline V gives CDR1 SGHRS, CDR2 YFSETQ. J lost 4 bases, V lost 6 bases, and 9 bases had no gene match. The CDR3 loop spans 15 amino acids. In DNA, the CDR3 is TGCGCCAGCACCCGGACGGGACAGAGTAATGAAAAACTGTTTTTT. It specifies CASTRTGQSNEKLFF.

CDR3 in DNA: TGTGCCAGCAGCTTAGGAGATAGCAATCAGCCCCAGCATTTT. This encodes CASSLGDSNQPQHF. The chain is built from TRBV7-8 and TRBJ1-5, with no clear D. The CDR3 extends over 14 amino acids. Between the trimmed V and J ends, which lost 1 base and 0 bases, there was a span of 4 bases. The germline CDR1 and CDR2 sequences are SGHVS and FQNEAQ.

The V gene is TRBV5-4, the J gene TRBJ2-1, with 12 bases identical to TRBD2. This CDR3 has 16 amino acids. V shed 3 bases, J shed 6 bases, and the junction held 7 bases outside the gene matches. Per germline, CDR1 SGHNT and CDR2 YYREEE (reference sequence). CDR3 DNA sequence: TGTGCCAGCAGCTCGCTAGCGGGAGGGCTTGGCAATGAGCAGTTCTTC. This codes for CASSSLAGGLGNEQFF.

The chain combines TRBV5-1 with TRBJ2-3, with TRBD2 matching 14 bases. The germline gives CDR1 SGHRS, CDR2 YFSETQ. The V gene end was trimmed by 3 bases and the J gene end by 5 bases; junction bases not matched to a gene: 5. The CDR3 runs to 16 residues. The CDR3, as DNA: TGCGCCAGCAGCTCGGGACTAGCGGGAGTGGGAGATACGCAGTATTTT. Its protein product is CASSSGLAGVGDTQYF. The full variable domain, rest sourced from reference TRBV5-1 and TRBJ2-3, is KAGVTQTPRYLIKTRGQQVTLSCSPISGHRSVSWYQQTPGQGLQFLFEYFSETQRNKGNFPGRFSGRQFSNSRSEMNVSTLELGDSALYLCASSSGLAGVGDTQYFGPGTRLTVL.

This clone came up once. V is TRBV28 and J is TRBJ1-4; TRBD1 matches at 7 bases. There are 15 residues in the CDR3. Germline CDR1 and CDR2: MDHEN and SYDVKM. Losses at the gene ends were 6 bases for V and 3 bases for J; bases not matched to a gene: 7. The CDR3 here is CASSLLQGPNEKLFF. The CDR3 DNA sequence: TGTGCCAGCAGCCTTCTACAGGGGCCTAATGAAAAACTGTTTTTT.

The chain is built from TRBV7-9 and TRBJ2-1; 9 bases match TRBD2. V lost 3 bases to trimming and J lost 4 bases; unmatched junction nucleotides: 7. The CDR3 extends over 16 amino acids. Germline CDR1 reads SEHNR; CDR2 reads FQNEAQ (reference sequence). In nucleotides, the CDR3 is TGTGCCAGCAGCTTGGCCGGGACTAGCAAGTACAATGAGCAGTTCTTC. Translating gives CASSLAGTSKYNEQFF.

The chain couples TRBV2 to TRBJ2-2, with TRBD1 matching over 7 bases. This CDR3 has 14 residues. Germline CDR1 is SNHLY and CDR2 is FYNNEI. The J segment lost 2 bases and the V segment lost 4 bases, leaving 1 base of the junction unmatched. The CDR3 coding sequence is TGTGCCAGCAGTGGGGACAGTAACACCGGGGAGCTGTTTTTT. Its protein is CASSGDSNTGELFF.

The chain employs TRBV29-1 and TRBJ2-5; 7 bases line up with TRBD2. The CDR3 sequence is 13 residues long. Losses at the gene ends were 4 bases for V and 5 bases for J; bases not matched to a gene: 7. Per germline, CDR1 SQVTM and CDR2 ANQGSEA. The CDR3 protein is CSVVAGDWETQYF. The CDR3 nucleotides read TGCAGCGTTGTGGCGGGAGATTGGGAGACCCAGTACTTC.

This clone was recorded only once. Here the CDR3 reads CASSLDWQGSAFF. The CDR3 DNA reads as TGTGCCAGCAGCTTAGATTGGCAGGGTTCGGCTTTCTTT. The J gene is TRBJ1-1, the V gene TRBV11-2; D perhaps matches TRBD1 (5 bases). Trimming cost V 0 bases and J 11 bases, with 13 bases left between them. The V gene's germline CDR1 is SGHAT and CDR2 FQNNGV. The CDR3 sequence is 13 residues long.

The rearrangement uses TRBV2 and TRBJ2-7; 9 nucleotides match TRBD1. CDR3 length: 14 amino acids. Germline-derived CDR1 and CDR2 are SNHLY and FYNNEI. V was clipped by 4 bases and J by 0 bases; unmatched bases: 1. The CDR3 DNA reads as TGTGCCAGCAGTGGGGACAGGGACTCCTACGAGCAGTACTTC. Translated: CASSGDRDSYEQYF.

The chain uses TRBV10-3 and TRBJ2-7; D possibly corresponds to TRBD1 (6 bases). Per germline, CDR1 ENHRY and CDR2 SYGVKD. This CDR3 is 14 amino acids long. Trimming took 7 bases from V and 3 from J, leaving 16 bases between them. CDR3 nucleotides: TGTGCCATCATTTCTAATCAGGGGAGCTACGAGCAGTACTTC. This translates into CAIISNQGSYEQYF.

The chain couples TRBV29-1 to TRBJ2-6; D is undetermined. This CDR3 has 14 residues. V was shortened by 2 bases and J by 3 bases, with 8 bases between the two germline ends. Germline V CDR1 and CDR2: SQVTM, ANQGSEA. CDR3 nucleotides: TGCAGCGTTGAACAGGCCAATGGGGCCAACGTCCTGACTTTC. It encodes CSVEQANGANVLTF.